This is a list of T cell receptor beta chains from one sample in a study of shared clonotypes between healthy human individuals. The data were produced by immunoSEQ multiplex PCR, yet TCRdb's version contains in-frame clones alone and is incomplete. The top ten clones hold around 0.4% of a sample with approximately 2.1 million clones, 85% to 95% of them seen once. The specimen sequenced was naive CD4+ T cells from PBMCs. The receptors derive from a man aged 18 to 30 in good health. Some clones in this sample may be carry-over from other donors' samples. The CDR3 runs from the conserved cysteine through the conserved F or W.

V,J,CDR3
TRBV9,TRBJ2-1,CASSVVPHNEQFF
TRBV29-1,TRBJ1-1,CSVNRGRAEAFF
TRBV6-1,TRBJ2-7,CASSEGVGGQGAYEQYF
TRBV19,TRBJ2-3,CASSIGIPSTDTQYF
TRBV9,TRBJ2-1,CASSVDPYNEQFF
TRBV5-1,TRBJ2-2,CASSFSGTGNTGELFF
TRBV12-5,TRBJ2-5,CASGLPGVETQYF
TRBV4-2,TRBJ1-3,CASTALTGGSSGNTIYF
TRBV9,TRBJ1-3,CASSPPPKTGDPSGNTIYF
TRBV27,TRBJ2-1,CASKIAGAGNEQFF
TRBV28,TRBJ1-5,CASSLGGQGNQPQHF
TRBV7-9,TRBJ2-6,CASSVAWGSGANVLTF
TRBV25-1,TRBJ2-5,CASSESGYETQYF
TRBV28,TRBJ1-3,CASSPGRENTIYF
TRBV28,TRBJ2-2,CASRVPPGELFF
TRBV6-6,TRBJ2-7,CASSYSRGTYEQYF
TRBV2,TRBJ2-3,CASRADSPHTQYF
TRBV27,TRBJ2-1,CASRRKRENNEQFF
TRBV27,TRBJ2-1,CASSLFSGSRASGKVRQFF
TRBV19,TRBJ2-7,CASRARDRGVYEQYF
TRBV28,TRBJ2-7,CASSVAAAIYEQYF
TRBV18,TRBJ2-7,CASSPTRTDNSYEQYF
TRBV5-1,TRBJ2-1,CASSLALTYNEQFF
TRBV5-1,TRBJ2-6,CASSGSRGPSGANVLTF
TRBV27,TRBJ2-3,CASSLLGRGRTDTQYF
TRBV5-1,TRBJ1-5,CASSQGHDQPQHF
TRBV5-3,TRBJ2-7,CARRLGTGGCLSEQYF
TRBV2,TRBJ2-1,CASTSGSYNEQFF
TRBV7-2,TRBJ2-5,CASSLLLTETQYF
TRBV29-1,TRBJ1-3,CSVTPDRGSGNTIYF
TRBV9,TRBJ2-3,CASSVAPQRPDTQYF
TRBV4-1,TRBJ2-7,CASSQPGLAGKEQYF
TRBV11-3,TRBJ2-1,CASSQGTSGTNEQFF
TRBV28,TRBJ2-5,CASSFQRGVREETQYF
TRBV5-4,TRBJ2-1,CASSPTGGRFDEQFF
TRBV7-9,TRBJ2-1,CASSTTGRVMDEQFF
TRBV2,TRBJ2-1,CASRQGPDPYNEQFF
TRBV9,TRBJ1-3,CASSGDRVAGNTIYF
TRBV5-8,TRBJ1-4,CASSSRLVTNEKLFF
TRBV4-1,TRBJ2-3,CASSQVLADTQYF
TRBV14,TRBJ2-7,CASSRDVTSGSSYEQYF
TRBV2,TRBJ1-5,CASSEFRGRGNQPQHF
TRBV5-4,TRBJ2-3,CASSLAGVKADTQYF
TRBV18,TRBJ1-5,CASQSMGQPQHF
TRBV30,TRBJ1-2,CAWSPEGIFGYGYTF
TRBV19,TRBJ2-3,CASSRPGTSDTDTQYF
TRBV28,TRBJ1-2,CASKEVISRYGYTF
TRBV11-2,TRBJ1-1,CASSSSTGRQGTNTEAFF
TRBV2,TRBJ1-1,CASGPGLGLGTEAFF
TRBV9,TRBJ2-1,CASGPETGGPEQFF
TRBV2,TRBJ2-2,CASSVQGIGELFF